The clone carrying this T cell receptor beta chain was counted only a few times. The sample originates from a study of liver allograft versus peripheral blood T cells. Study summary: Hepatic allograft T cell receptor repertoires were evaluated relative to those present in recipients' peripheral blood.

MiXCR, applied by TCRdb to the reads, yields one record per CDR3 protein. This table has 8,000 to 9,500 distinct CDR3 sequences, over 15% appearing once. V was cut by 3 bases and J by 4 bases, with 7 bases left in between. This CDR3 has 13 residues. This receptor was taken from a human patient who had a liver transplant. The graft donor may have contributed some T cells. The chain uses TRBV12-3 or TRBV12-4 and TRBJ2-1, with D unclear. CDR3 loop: CASSFGTYNEQFF. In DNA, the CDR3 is TGTGCCAGCAGTTTTGGCACTTACAATGAGCAGTTCTTC.